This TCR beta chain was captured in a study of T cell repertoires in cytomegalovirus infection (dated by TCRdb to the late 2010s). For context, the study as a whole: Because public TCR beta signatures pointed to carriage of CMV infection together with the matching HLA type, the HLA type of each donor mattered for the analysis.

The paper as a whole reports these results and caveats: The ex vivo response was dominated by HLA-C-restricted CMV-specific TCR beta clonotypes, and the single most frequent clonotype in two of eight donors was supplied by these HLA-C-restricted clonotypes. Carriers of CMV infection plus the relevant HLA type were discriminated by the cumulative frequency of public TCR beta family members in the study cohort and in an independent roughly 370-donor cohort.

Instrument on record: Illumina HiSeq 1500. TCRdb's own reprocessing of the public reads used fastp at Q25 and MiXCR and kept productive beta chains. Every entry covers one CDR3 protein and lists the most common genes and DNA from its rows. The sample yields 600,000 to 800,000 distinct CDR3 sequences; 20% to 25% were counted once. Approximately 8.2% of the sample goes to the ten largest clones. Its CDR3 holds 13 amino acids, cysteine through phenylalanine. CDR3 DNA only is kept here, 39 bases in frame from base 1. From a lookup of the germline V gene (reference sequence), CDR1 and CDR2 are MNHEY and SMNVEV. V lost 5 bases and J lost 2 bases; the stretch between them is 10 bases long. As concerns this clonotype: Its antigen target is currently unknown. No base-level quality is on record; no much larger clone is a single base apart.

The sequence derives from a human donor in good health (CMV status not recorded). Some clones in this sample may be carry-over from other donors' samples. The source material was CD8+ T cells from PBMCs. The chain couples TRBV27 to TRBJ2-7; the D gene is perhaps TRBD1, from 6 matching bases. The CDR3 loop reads CASSDRPTYEQYF. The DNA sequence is TGTGCCAGCAGTGACAGGCCCACCTACGAGCAGTACTTC.